Listed here are 11 T cell receptor beta chains from one sample, sequenced in a study of shared clonotypes between healthy human individuals. Measured with immunoSEQ multiplex PCR; TCRdb has only the in-frame clones, and not every one. The table records fewer than 2.5 million clones, approximately 93% of them present only once. The sample was naive CD4+ T cells from PBMCs. As for subset: CD45RA+ positively selected. These receptors came from a man in his late teens or twenties in good health. Some clones in this sample may be carry-over from other donors' samples.

The genes are TRBV6-5 and TRBJ1-4, with D uncertain. Germline-derived CDR1 and CDR2 are MNHEY and SVGAGI. This CDR3 is built from 14 residues. Trimming removed 3 bases at V and 6 bases at J, with 11 bases between. The CDR3 bases are TGTGCCAGCAGTTATTCGGGGTGGGATGAAAAACTGTTTTTT. Translation: CASSYSGWDEKLFF.

This chain links TRBV15 with TRBJ2-1; D remains unclear. The CDR3 loop spans 15 amino acids. Per germline, CDR1 LNHNV and CDR2 YYDKDF (reference sequence). V lost 0 bases and J lost 5, with 11 bases in between. CDR3 DNA: TGTGCCACCAGCAGAGAACCCCGGGCCCACAATGAGCAGTTCTTC. It specifies CATSREPRAHNEQFF.

V is TRBV5-1 and J is TRBJ1-1; 7 nucleotides line up with TRBD1. The CDR3 is 15 amino acids. Germline trimming cut 4 bases from V and 1 base from J; bases unmatched to any gene: 7. CDR1 and CDR2 from the germline V gene are SGHRS and YFSETQ. The CDR3 region has the DNA TGCGCCAGCAGCGCCAAGACAGGGTCGAACACTGAAGCTTTCTTT. It specifies CASSAKTGSNTEAFF.

The gene calls are TRBV11-2 and TRBJ2-5; 9 bases are shared with TRBD1. The trim removed 7 bases at V and 6 bases at J, leaving 18 bases unmatched. The V gene's germline CDR1 is SGHAT and CDR2 FQNNGV. The CDR3 has 17 amino acids. The CDR3 DNA reads as TGTGCCAGCAACCGAATGCCCCAGGGACAGGGAATACAGACCCAGTACTTC. This codes for CASNRMPQGQGIQTQYF.

This chain joins TRBV6-5 and TRBJ2-7, with 8 bases identical to TRBD2. The CDR3 contains 14 residues. V lost 8 bases, J lost 5 bases, and 11 bases stayed unmatched. CDR1 and CDR2 from the germline V gene are MNHEY and SVGAGI. The CDR3 DNA reads as TGTGCCAGCCGACCGGGGGGGCGCCACGACGAGCAGTACTTC. Protein product: CASRPGGRHDEQYF.

This clone was seen just once. The rearrangement joins TRBV5-1 to TRBJ2-7, with 15 nucleotides matching TRBD2. Trimming took 3 bases from V and 0 from J; bases not matched to a gene: 4. This CDR3 contains 17 residues. Germline V gene data show CDR1 as SGHRS and CDR2 as YFSETQ. The CDR3 bases are TGCGCCAGCAGCTCAGGACTAGCGGGAGGGGTCTCCTACGAGCAGTACTTC. This gives the protein CASSSGLAGGVSYEQYF.

The chain couples TRBV6-5 to TRBJ2-4, with TRBD2 matching over 7 bases. This CDR3 has 15 amino acids. The junction had 10 bases not matched to a gene; V was cut back by 6 bases and J by 5 bases. Germline V gene lookup returns CDR1 MNHEY and CDR2 SVGAGI. The chain's CDR3 is CASSASGGGQNIQYF. The CDR3 DNA reads as TGTGCCAGCAGCGCTAGCGGCGGAGGGCAAAACATTCAGTACTTC.

V and J are TRBV6-6 and TRBJ2-3; no definite D call. CDR1 is MNHNY and CDR2 is SVGAGI in the germline V gene (reference sequence). This CDR3 contains 14 residues. V was shortened by 5 bases and J by 2 bases, with 11 bases between the two germline ends. In nucleotides, the CDR3 is TGTGCCAGCAGTCCGGCAAGAGACACAGATACGCAGTATTTT. Translating it yields CASSPARDTDTQYF.

CDR3 sequence (DNA): TGTGCCAGCAGCCCGCCAGGGGGGGAAACCTACAATGAGCAGTTCTTC. It is translated as CASSPPGGETYNEQFF. The gene calls are TRBV5-4 and TRBJ2-1; D might be TRBD1 or TRBD2, each matching 7 bases. V was shortened by 4 bases and J by 2 bases, with 16 bases between the two germline ends. The CDR3 has 16 residues. From germline, CDR1 is SGHNT and CDR2 YYREEE (reference sequence).

The chain has TRBV19 and TRBJ1-1; D gene unclear. The CDR3 has 12 residues. Germline loops: CDR1 LNHDA, CDR2 SQIVND (reference sequence). Trimming cost V 8 bases and J 0 bases, with 7 bases left between them. The CDR3 DNA reads TGTGCCAGTGGACGGTTGAACACTGAAGCTTTCTTT. This translates into CASGRLNTEAFF.

The count of this clone is one. The chain joins TRBV5-1 to TRBJ2-5, with 7 positions matching TRBD2. V lost 2 bases and J lost 6; bases outside the gene matches: 13. Germline CDR1 and CDR2: SGHRS and YFSETQ. This CDR3 contains 16 residues. This CDR3 is CASSLSTSSPEKTQYF. The CDR3 coding sequence is TGCGCCAGCAGCTTATCGACTAGCAGCCCCGAGAAGACCCAGTACTTC.